This T cell receptor (beta chain) derives from a study of neurological immune-mediated disorders. The unsorted libraries were made from 2 million PBMCs kept at -80 C. This CDR3 has 15 amino acids. J lost 1 base, V lost 4 bases, and 4 bases had no gene match. Per the germline V gene, CDR1 is SGHTA and CDR2 is FQGNSA. Template-switch 5'RACE cDNA synthesis added a 10-nucleotide unique molecular identifier. One entry per CDR3 protein, called by TCRdb with MiXCR from the 5' RACE reads. The sample has 25,000 to 35,000 distinct CDR3 sequences; about 4.8% are singletons. The study's findings and limits: Private repertoires in all groups were suggested, as expanded clones shared no CDR3 amino acid sequences across subjects. The greatest TCR clonal expansion appeared in HTLV-1-associated myelopathy and the smallest, falling below healthy controls, in multiple sclerosis.

Many counts were recorded for this clonotype. Its antigen is not known. The chain recombines TRBV7-2 with TRBJ1-5, with 7 nucleotides matching TRBD1. The sample was PBMCs. This TCR was sampled from a man between 18 and 35 years old in good health. CDR3 nucleotide sequence: TGTGCCAGCAGCTACGACAGGGCAAGCAATCAGCCCCAGCATTTT. Its translation: CASSYDRASNQPQHF.